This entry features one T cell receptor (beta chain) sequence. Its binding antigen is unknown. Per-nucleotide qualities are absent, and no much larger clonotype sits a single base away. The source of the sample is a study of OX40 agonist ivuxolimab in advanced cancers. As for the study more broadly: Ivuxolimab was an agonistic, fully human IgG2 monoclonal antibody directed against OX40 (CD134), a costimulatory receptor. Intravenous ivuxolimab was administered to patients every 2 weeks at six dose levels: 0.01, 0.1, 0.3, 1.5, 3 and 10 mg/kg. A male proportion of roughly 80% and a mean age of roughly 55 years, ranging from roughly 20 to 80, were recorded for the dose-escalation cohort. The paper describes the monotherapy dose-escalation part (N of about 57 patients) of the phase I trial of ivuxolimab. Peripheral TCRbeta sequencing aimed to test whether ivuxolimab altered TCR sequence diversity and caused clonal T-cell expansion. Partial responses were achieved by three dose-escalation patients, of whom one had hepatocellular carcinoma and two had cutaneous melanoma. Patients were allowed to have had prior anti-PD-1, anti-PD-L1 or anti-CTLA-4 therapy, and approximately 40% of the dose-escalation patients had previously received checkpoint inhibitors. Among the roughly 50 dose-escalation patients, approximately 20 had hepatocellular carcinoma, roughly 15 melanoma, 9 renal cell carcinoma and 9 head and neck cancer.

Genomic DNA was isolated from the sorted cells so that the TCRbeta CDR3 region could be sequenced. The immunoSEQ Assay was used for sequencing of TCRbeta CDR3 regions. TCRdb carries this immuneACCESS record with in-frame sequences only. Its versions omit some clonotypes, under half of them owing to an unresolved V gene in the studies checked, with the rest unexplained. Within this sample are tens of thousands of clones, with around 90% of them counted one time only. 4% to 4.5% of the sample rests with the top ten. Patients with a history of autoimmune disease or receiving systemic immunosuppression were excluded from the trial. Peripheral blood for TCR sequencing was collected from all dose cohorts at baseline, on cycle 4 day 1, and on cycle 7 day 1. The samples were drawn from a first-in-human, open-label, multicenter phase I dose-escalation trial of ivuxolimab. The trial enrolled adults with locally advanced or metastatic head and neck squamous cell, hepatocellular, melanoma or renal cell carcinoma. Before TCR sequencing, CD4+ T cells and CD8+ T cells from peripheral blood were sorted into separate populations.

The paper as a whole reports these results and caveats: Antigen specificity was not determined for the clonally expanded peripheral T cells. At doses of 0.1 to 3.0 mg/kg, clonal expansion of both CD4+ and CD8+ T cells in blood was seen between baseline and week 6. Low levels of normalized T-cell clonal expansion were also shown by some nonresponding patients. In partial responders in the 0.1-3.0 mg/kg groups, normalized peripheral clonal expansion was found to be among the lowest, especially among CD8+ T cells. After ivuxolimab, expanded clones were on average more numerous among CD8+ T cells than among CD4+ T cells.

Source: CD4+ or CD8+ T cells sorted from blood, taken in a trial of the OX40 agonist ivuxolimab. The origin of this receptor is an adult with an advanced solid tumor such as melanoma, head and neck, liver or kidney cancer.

In nucleotides, the sequence is TGTGCCAGCAGCTCCTCAGCGGGGGGGAACACTGAAGCTTTCTTT. It translates to CASSSSAGGNTEAFF. The sequence links TRBV11-2 to TRBJ1-1, and TRBD1 may be the D gene, going by 5 matching bases. The V and J ends are trimmed by 4 bases and 1 base, leaving 13 bases between them. Reading the germline V gene gives CDR1 SGHAT and CDR2 FQNNGV. The CDR3, from cysteine to phenylalanine, totals 15 residues. Only the CDR3 DNA stays, 45 bases, in frame from base 1.